This T cell receptor beta chain was sequenced for a study of T-cell memory formation after mild COVID-19. Across the study: Largely, the TCR clusters proved donor specific. The study, taken as a whole, reports: Largely, contracting CD4+ clones fell within CM and EM, and contracting CD8+ clones within EMRA. Day 15 to 85 contracting clones showed balanced CD4/CD8; day 15 to 37 expanders favored CD4+.

Germline CDR1 and CDR2: SGHTA and FQGNSA. The V and J ends lost 5 bases and 3 bases, in that order; junction bases with no gene match: 6. The length of the CDR3 is 14 residues. From the 5' RACE reads, TCRdb called clonotypes with MiXCR, one entry per CDR3 protein. The sample carries approximately 88,000 distinct CDR3 sequences, 20% to 30% recorded once. This clonotype was detected a few times. Antigen specificity is unknown. The specimen sequenced was PBMCs or a T cell subset sorted from them (not recorded which). The chain employs TRBV7-2 and TRBJ2-7; TRBD2 matches 8 bases. The origin of this receptor is a man in his late teens or twenties who had mild COVID-19 (a few samples of this study predate the infection). Cell type and time point are not known. CDR3 bases: TGTGCCAGCAGCCAGGGACTAGAGAACTACGAGCAGTACGTC. Its translation is CASSQGLENYEQYV.